Sequencing of this T cell receptor beta chain was carried out in a study of blood T cells in healthy people across ages. This clonotype turned up a few times. Alongside a J-beta primer mix, a sample-barcoded 5' primer served in a second PCR lasting roughly 7 to 12 cycles. Every individual sample yielded 2.5 million or more paired-end reads (each containing CDR3). TCRdb itself ran the 5' RACE reads through MiXCR, one entry per CDR3 protein. The sample holds 700,000 to 1,000,000 distinct CDR3 sequences, 40% to 50% seen once. The ends were cut back, 3 bases at V and 3 bases at J, with 10 bases in the middle. This CDR3 is 14 amino acids long. Germline lookup yields CDR1 LGHDT and CDR2 YNNKEL (reference sequence).

Input material: blood. This chain joins TRBV3-1 and TRBJ2-3; D call uncertain. This TCR came from a man aged 55 to 70 in good health. For the CDR3, the DNA is TGTGCCAGCAGCCACTCAGTAAGGACAGATACGCAGTATTTT. Amino acids: CASSHSVRTDTQYF.